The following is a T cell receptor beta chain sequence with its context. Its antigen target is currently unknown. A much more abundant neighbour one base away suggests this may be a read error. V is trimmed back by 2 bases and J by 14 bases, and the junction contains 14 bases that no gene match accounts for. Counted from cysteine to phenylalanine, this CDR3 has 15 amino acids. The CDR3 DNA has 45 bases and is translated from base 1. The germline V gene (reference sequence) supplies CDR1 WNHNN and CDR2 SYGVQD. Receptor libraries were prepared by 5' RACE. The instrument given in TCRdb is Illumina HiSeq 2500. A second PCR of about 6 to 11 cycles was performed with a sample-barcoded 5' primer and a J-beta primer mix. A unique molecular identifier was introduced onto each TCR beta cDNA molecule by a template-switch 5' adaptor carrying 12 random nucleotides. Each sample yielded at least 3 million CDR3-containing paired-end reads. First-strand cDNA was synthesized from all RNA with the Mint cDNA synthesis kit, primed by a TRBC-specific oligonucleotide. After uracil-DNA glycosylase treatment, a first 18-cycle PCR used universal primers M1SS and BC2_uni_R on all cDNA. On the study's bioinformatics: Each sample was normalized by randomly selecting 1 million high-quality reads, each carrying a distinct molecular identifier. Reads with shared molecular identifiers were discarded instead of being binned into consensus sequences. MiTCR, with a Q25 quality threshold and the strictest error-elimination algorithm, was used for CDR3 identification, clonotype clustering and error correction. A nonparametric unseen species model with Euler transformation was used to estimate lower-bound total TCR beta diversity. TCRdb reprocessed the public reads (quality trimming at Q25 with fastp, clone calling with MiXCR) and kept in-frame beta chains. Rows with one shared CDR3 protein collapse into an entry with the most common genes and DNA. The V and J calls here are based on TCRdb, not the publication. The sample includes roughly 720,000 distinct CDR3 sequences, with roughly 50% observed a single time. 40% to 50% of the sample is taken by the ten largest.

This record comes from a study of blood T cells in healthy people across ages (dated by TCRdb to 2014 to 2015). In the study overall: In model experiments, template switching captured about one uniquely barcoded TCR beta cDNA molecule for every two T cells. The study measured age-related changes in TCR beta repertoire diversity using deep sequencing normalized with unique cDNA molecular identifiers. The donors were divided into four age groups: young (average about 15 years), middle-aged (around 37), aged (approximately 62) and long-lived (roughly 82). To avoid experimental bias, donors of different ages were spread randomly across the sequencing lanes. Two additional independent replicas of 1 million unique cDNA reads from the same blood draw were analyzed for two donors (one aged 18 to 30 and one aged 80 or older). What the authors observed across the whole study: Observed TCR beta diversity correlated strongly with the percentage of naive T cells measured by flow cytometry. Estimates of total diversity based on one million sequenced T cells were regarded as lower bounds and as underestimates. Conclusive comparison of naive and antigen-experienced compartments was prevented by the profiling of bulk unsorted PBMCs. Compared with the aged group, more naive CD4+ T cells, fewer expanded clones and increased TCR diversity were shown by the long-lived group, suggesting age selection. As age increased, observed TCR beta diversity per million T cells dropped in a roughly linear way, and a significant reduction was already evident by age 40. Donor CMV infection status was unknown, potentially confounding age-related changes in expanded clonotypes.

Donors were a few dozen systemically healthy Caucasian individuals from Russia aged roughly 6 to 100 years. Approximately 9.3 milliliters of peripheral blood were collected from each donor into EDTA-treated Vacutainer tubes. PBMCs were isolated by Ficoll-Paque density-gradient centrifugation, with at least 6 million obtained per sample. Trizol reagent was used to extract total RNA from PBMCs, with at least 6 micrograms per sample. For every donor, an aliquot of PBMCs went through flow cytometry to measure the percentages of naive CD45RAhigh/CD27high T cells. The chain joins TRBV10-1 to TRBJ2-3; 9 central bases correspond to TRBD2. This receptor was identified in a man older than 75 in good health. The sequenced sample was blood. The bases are TGCGCCAGCAGTGAGGGTAGCGGGAGTCTCAGAGACGCGTATTTT. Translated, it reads CASSEGSGSLRDAYF.